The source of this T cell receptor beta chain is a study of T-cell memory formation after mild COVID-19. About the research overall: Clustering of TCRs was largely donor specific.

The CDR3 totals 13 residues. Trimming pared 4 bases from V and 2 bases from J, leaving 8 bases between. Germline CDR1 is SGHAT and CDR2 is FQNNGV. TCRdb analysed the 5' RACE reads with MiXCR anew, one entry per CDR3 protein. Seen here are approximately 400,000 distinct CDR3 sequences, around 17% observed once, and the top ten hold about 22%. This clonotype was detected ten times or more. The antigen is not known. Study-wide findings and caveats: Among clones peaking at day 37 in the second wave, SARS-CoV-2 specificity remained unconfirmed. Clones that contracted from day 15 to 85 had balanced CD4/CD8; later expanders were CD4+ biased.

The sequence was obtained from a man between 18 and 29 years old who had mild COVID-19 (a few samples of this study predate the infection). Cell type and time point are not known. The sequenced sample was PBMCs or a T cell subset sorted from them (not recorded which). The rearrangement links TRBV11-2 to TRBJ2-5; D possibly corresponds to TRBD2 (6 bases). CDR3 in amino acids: CASSWGEQETQYF. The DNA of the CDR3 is TGTGCCAGCAGCTGGGGGGAGCAAGAGACCCAGTACTTC.